This TCR beta chain was recorded in a study of control samples from healthy donors and cancer patients. This CDR3 spans 18 amino acids. Germline assignment: CDR1 LNHNV and CDR2 YYDKDF (reference sequence). The V gene end was trimmed by 3 bases and the J gene end by 3 bases; junction bases not matched to a gene: 12. The table came from immunoSEQ multiplex PCR; TCRdb's copy has only in-frame clones and leaves some out. The sample lists some 120,000 clones; around 87% were seen once. This clonotype originated in a man in his forties or fifties in good health. Sequencing was carried out using blood. The rearrangement joins TRBV15 to TRBJ2-1; 9 nucleotides align to TRBD2. The CDR3, as DNA: TGTGCCACCAGCAGTCGCGCCCGTGGACTAGCGATCTACAATGAGCAGTTCTTC. Residues: CATSSRARGLAIYNEQFF.